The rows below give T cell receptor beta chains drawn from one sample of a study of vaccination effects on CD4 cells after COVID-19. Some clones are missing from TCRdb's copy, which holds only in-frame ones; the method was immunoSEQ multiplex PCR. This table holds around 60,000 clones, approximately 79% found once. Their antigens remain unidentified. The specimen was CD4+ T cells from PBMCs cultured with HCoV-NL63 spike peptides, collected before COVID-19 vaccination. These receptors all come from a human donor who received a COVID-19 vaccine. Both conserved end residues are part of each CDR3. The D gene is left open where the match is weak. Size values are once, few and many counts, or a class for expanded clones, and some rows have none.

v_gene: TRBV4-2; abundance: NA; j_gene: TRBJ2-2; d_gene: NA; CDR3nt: TGTGCCAGCAGCCGCGAACCGGGGGAGCTGTTTTTT; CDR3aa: CASSREPGELFF
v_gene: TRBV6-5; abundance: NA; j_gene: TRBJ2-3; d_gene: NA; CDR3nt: TGTGCCAGCAGTAACATGGGGAGCACAGATACGCAGTATTTT; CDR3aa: CASSNMGSTDTQYF
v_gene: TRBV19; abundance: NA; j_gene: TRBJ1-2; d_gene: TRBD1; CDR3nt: TGTGCCACCGCACCAATTACAGGGGGCCGGGGGTTAAACTATGGCTACACCTTC; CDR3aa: CATAPITGGRGLNYGYTF
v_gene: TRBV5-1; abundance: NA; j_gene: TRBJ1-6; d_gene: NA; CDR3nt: TGCGCCAGCAGCTTGCCGGGGGTAGGTAATTCACCCCTCCACTTT; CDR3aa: CASSLPGVGNSPLHF
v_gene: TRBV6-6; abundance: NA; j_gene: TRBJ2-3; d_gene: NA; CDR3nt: TGTGCCAGCAGTCACCGAGCGGCTTCCTTTCTCACAGATACGCAGTATTTT; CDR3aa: CASSHRAASFLTDTQYF
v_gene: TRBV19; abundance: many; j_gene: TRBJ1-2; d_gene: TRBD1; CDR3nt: TGTGCCAGTAGTCAGGGGGCACCTCTCTATGGCTACACCTTC; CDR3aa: CASSQGAPLYGYTF
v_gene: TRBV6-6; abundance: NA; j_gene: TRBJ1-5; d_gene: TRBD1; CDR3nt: TGTGCCAGCAGTGACGCGGGACAGAGCAATCAGCCCCAGCATTTT; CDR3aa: CASSDAGQSNQPQHF
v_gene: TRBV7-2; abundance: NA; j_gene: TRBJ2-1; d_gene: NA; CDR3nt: TGTGCCAGCAGCTACCGACAGAATGATTACAATGAGCAGTTCTTC; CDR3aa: CASSYRQNDYNEQFF
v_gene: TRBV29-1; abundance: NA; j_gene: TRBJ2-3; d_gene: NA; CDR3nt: TGCAGCGTCGAAGGGGGGAGCACAGATACGCAGTATTTT; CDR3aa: CSVEGGSTDTQYF
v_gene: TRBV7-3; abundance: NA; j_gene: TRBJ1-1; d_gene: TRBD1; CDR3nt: TGTGCCAGCAGCTTAAACAGGGGCACTGAAGCTTTCTTT; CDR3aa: CASSLNRGTEAFF
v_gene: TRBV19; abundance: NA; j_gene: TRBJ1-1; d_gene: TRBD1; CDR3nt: TGTGCCAGTAGTATGACAGGGGCCCCCTTCAACACTGAAGCTTTCTTT; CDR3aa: CASSMTGAPFNTEAFF
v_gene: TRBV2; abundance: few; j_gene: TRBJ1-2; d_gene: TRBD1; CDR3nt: TGTGCCAGCAGTTATACAGGGGTCTCTGGCTACACCTTC; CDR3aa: CASSYTGVSGYTF
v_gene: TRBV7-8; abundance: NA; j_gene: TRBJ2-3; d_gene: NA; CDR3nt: TGTGCCAGCAGCTTAGGTAGGGGAACAGCAGATACGCAGTATTTT; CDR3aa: CASSLGRGTADTQYF
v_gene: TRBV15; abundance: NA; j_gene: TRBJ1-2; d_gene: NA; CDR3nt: TGTGCCACCAGCAGAGACTCTAACTATGGCTACACCTTC; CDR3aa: CATSRDSNYGYTF
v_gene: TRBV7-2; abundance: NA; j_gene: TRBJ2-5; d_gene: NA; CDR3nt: TGTGCCAGCAGCTTAAGTCCGGGGGAGACCCAGTACTTC; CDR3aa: CASSLSPGETQYF
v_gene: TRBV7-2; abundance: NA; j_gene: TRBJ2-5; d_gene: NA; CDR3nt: TGTGCCAGCAGCTTAGGGGGCCTCAAAGAGACCCAGTACTTC; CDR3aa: CASSLGGLKETQYF
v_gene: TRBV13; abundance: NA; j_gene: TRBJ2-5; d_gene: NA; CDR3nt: TGTGCCAGCAGCTTACGATGGAGGGGACAAGAGACCCAGTACTTC; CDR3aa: CASSLRWRGQETQYF
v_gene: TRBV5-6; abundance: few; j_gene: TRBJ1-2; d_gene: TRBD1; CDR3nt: TGTGCCAGCAGCTTAACAGGGGTAGGTGGCTACACCTTC; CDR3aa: CASSLTGVGGYTF
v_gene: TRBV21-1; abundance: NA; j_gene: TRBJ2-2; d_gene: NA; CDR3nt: TGTGCCAGCAGCTCCCGAGGGACGGGGGGTTCTGGGACCGGGGAGCTGTTTTTT; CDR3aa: CASSSRGTGGSGTGELFF
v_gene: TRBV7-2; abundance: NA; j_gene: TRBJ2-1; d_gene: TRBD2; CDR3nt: TGTGCCAGCAGCACAAGGGCCTCTAGCGGATACAATGAGCAGTTCTTC; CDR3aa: CASSTRASSGYNEQFF
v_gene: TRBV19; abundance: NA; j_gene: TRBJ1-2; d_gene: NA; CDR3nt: TGTGCCAGTAGATCCGGGATCTATGGCTACACCTTC; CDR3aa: CASRSGIYGYTF
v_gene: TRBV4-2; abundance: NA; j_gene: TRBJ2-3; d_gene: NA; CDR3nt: TGTGCCAGCAGCCAAAAGGGGGAGTCCGGAGATACGCAGTATTTT; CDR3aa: CASSQKGESGDTQYF
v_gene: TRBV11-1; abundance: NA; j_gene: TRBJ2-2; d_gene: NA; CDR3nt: TGTGCCAGCAGCTTAGCGGGCCCCGGGGAGCTGTTTTTT; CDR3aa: CASSLAGPGELFF
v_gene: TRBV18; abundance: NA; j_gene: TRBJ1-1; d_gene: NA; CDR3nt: TGTGCCAGCTCACCCCAGGGTCCGAACACTGAAGCTTTCTTT; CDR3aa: CASSPQGPNTEAFF
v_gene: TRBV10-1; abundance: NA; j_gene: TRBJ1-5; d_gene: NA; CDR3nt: TGCGCCAGCAGCCTCCTTAGAGATCAGCCCCAGCATTTT; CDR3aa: CASSLLRDQPQHF
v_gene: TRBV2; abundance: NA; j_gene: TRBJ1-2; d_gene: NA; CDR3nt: TGTGCCAGCAGTGAAACAAGAGGAGGCTACACCTTC; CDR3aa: CASSETRGGYTF
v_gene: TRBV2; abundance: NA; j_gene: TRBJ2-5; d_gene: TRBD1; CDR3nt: TGTGCCAGCAGTGACAGGACAGGGCAAGAGACCCAGTACTTC; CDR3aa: CASSDRTGQETQYF
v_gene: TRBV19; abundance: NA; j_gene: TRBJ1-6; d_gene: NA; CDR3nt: TGTGCCAGTAGTACCACGGGACACGTCATTAGCTCCTATAATTCACCCCTCCACTTT; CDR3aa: CASSTTGHVISSYNSPLHF
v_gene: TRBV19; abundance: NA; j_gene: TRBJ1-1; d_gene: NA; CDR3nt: TGTGCCAGTAGTATGGGGAGGGCGAACACTGAAGCTTTCTTT; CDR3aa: CASSMGRANTEAFF
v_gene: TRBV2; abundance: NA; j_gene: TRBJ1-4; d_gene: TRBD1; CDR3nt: TGTGCCAGCAGTTACTCCCGGGACAGGGATCCGTTTTTT; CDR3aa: CASSYSRDRDPFF
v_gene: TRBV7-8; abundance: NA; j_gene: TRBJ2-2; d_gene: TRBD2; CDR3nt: TGTGCCAGCAGCTTAAATCTGCGGGGGAGCACCGGGGAGCTGTTTTTT; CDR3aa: CASSLNLRGSTGELFF
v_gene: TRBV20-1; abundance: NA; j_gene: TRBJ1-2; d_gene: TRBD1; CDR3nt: TGCAGTGCTAGTGACAGGGTTTATGGCTACACCTTC; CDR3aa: CSASDRVYGYTF
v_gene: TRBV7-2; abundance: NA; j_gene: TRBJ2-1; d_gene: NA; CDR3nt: TGTGCCAGCAGCCCCCAGCCGGGGCTTGGGAATGAGCAGTTCTTC; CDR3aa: CASSPQPGLGNEQFF
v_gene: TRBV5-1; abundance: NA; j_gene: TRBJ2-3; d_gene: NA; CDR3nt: TGCGCCAGCAGCTTTAATACAGATACGCAGTATTTT; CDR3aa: CASSFNTDTQYF
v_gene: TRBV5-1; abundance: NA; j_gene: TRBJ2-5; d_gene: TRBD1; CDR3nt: TGCGCCAGCGGACCGACAGGGGCTGAAGGGACCCAGTACTTC; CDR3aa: CASGPTGAEGTQYF
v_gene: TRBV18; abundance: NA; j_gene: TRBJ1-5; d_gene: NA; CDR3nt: TGTGCCAGCTCACCTATAATACAGCCTAGCAATCAGCCCCAGCATTTT; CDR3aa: CASSPIIQPSNQPQHF
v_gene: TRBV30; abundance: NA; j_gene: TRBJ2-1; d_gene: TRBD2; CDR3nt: TGTGCCTGGAGTGTACTAGCGGGGACCTACAATGAGCAGTTCTTC; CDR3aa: CAWSVLAGTYNEQFF
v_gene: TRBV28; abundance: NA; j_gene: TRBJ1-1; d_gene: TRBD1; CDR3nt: TGTGCCAGCAGCCTGACTTCCCTCAGGGGGACTGAAGCTTTCTTT; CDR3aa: CASSLTSLRGTEAFF
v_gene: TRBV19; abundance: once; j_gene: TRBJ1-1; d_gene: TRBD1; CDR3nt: TGTGCCAGTAGTATTGGGACAGGGGATAGGACTGAAGCTTTCTTT; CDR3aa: CASSIGTGDRTEAFF
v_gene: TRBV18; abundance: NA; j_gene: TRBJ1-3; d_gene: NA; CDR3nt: TGTGCCAGCTCATCGGACAGAACTGGAAACACCATATATTTT; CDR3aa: CASSSDRTGNTIYF
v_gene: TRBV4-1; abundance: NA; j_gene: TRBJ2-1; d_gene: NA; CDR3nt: TGCGCCAGCAGCCAAACGCTTTTCGCTTCCAATGAGCAGTTCTTC; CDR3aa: CASSQTLFASNEQFF
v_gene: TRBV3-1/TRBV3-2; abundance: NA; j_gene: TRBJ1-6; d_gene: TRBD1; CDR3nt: TGTGCCAGCAGCCGACAGGGGGTCTCACCCCTCCACTTT; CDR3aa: CASSRQGVSPLHF
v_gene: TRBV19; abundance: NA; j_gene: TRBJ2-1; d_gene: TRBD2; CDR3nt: TGTGCCAGTAGTATCCGGACTAGTTCCAATGAGCAGTTCTTC; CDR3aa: CASSIRTSSNEQFF
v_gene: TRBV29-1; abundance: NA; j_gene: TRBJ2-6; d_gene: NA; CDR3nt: TGCAGCGTAAAATCTGGGGCCAACGTCCTGACTTTC; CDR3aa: CSVKSGANVLTF
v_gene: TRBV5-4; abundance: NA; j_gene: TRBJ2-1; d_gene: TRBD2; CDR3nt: TGTGCCAGCAGCTTGGCGGGCGGGGGGGCCCGCTACAATGAGCAGTTCTTC; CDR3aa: CASSLAGGGARYNEQFF
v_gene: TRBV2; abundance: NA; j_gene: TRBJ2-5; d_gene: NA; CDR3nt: TGTGCCAGCAGTGAACAGAGCCTAAGCGAGACCCAGTACTTC; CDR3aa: CASSEQSLSETQYF
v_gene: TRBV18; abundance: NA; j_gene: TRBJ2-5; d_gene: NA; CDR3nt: TGTGCCAGCTCACCACTCCGGCTAGCAGAGACCCAGTACTTC; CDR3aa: CASSPLRLAETQYF
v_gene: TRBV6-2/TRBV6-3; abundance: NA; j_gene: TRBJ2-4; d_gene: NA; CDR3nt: TGTGCCAGCAGTTCGGGGGAAAACATTCAGTACTTC; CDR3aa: CASSSGENIQYF
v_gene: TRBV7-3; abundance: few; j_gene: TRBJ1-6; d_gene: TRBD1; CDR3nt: TGTGCCAGCAGCCTCTCATCGACAGGGAATTCACCCCTCCACTTT; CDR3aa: CASSLSSTGNSPLHF
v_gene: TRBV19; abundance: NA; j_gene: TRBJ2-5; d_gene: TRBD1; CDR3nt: TGTGCCAGTACAAACGACAGGGCCGGAGAGACCCAGTACTTC; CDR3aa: CASTNDRAGETQYF
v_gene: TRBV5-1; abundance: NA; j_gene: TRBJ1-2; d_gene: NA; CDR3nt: TGCGCCAGCAGCTTGGGCCCCGGCTCTAACTATGGCTACACCTTC; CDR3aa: CASSLGPGSNYGYTF
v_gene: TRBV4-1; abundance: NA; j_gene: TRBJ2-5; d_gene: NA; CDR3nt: TGCGCCAGCAGCCAAGATTATCAATGGGTTGGGGCGACCCAGTACTTC; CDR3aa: CASSQDYQWVGATQYF
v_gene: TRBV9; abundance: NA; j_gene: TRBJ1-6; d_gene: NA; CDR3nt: TGTGCCAGCAGCGTAGGGGGGAGCTCCTATAATTCACCCCTCCACTTT; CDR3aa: CASSVGGSSYNSPLHF
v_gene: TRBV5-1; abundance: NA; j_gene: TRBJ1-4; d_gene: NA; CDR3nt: TGCGCCTGTCGGGAGAGGGTGACTAATGAAAAACTGTTTTTT; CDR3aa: CACRERVTNEKLFF
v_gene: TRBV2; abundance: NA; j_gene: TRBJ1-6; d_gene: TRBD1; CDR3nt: TGTGCCAGCAGTGTAGAACAGGGGAACTCACCCCTCCACTTT; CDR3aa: CASSVEQGNSPLHF
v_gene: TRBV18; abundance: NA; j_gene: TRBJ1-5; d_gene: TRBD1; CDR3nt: TGTGCCAGCTCAGGGACAGGGAATCAGCCCCAGCATTTT; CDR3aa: CASSGTGNQPQHF
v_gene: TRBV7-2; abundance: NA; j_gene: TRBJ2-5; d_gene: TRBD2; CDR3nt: TGTGCCAGCAGCTTAGATCCTAGCGGGGGGCCGGAGACCCAGTACTTC; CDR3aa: CASSLDPSGGPETQYF
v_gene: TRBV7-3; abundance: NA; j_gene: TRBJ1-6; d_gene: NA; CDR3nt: TGTGCCAGCAGCTCCCGTTCGGGGGGATCTAATTCACCCCTCCACTTT; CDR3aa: CASSSRSGGSNSPLHF
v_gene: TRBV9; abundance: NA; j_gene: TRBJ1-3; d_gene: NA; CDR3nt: TGTGCCAGCAGCCCCCCGGGACTTCCTGTCTCTGGAAACACCATATATTTT; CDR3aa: CASSPPGLPVSGNTIYF